The next 18 T cell receptor beta chains were all read from a single sample in a study of T cells in Graves' hyperthyroidism and ophthalmopathy. RNA transcripts served as the template for amplifying TCR beta CDR3 regions. TCR CDR3 underwent first-round RT-PCR with the HTBI primer set. TCRdb redid the calling of the multiplex PCR reads with MiXCR, one entry per CDR3 protein. The sample includes approximately 600,000 distinct CDR3 sequences, around 20% of them seen just once. Sequencing used blood. These receptors all stem from a young man with Graves' ophthalmopathy.

This clonotype was observed a handful of times. The chain links TRBV6-2 or TRBV6-3 to TRBJ1-5; 7 nucleotides agree with TRBD1. The CDR3 consists of 14 residues. From germline, CDR1 is MNHEY and CDR2 SVGEGT. Losses at the gene ends were 8 bases for V and 6 bases for J; bases not matched to a gene: 10. As DNA, the CDR3 is TGTGCCAGCGAACCCCACGACAGGGTTCAGCCCCAGCATTTT. It specifies CASEPHDRVQPQHF.

The CDR3 DNA is TGTGCCAGCAGTGAAGCTTGGGGCGACGAGCAGTACTTC. It is translated as CASSEAWGDEQYF. This rearrangement joins TRBV6-1 to TRBJ2-7; possible D gene TRBD1, 5 bases. V lost 0 bases to trimming and J lost 5 bases, with 8 bases between them. CDR1 MNHNS and CDR2 SASEGT come from the germline V gene. CDR3 length: 13 residues.

This clonotype occurred many times. J is TRBJ2-7 and V is TRBV28; 11 bases fit TRBD2. Looked up from germline, CDR1 is MDHEN and CDR2 is SYDVKM. This CDR3 is 15 amino acids long. V trimming: 6 bases; J trimming: 6 bases; junction bases outside the gene matches: 10. As DNA, the CDR3 is TGTGCCAGCAGCGTAAATAGCGGGAGGGCTGGCGAGCAGTACTTC. Translating it yields CASSVNSGRAGEQYF.

The chain recombines TRBV7-9 with TRBJ2-1, with 14 bases fitting TRBD2. This CDR3 is 21 amino acids long. Germline CDR1 and CDR2: SEHNR and FQNEAQ (reference sequence). J gave up 1 base and V 4 bases, and 15 bases lay outside the gene matches. CDR3 sequence reads: CASSSPLGTSGSRASYNEQFF. For the CDR3, the DNA is TGTGCCAGCAGCTCCCCCTTGGGGACTAGCGGGAGTAGGGCGTCCTACAATGAGCAGTTCTTC.

This clonotype came up many times. The chain uses TRBV7-2 and TRBJ2-3; D is ambiguous. V was shortened by 3 bases and J by 1 base, with 14 bases between the two germline ends. The CDR3 has 16 amino acids. CDR1 and CDR2 from the germline V gene are SGHTA and FQGNSA. The CDR3 DNA is TGTGCCAGCAGCTTCCCTTTCCCTGGTGGCACAGATACGCAGTATTTT. Its protein product is CASSFPFPGGTDTQYF.

This clonotype was seen a handful of times. V usage is TRBV15 and J usage is TRBJ2-7; 8 nucleotides line up with TRBD1. The V and J ends lost 8 bases and 9 bases, in that order; junction bases with no gene match: 12. The CDR3 runs to 13 residues. Per germline, CDR1 LNHNV and CDR2 YYDKDF (reference sequence). Here the CDR3 DNA reads TGTGCCACCGCCCGGGACAGGCAAGCGTGGCAGTACTTC. This gives the protein CATARDRQAWQYF.

This clonotype came up a few times. An end of the junction does not agree with germline; a read error may underlie this. The CDR3 spells CTSSPRQGLGDEQYF. The CDR3 DNA follows: TGCACCAGCAGCCCGAGACAGGGGCTTGGCGACGAGCAGTACTTC. The V call is TRBV5-1, the J call TRBJ2-7; 8 bases match TRBD1. This CDR3 region has 15 residues. CDR1 SGHRS and CDR2 YFSETQ come from the germline V gene.

This clonotype has at least ten counts. V is TRBV2 and J is TRBJ2-1; maybe TRBD2 (7 bases). The V end was cut by 1 base, the J end by 3 bases, with 10 bases between. The CDR3 has 15 residues. CDR1 is SNHLY and CDR2 is FYNNEI in the germline V gene. The CDR3 region is CASSEGRGGYNEQFF. The CDR3 DNA reads TGTGCCAGCAGTGAAGGGAGGGGGGGCTACAATGAGCAGTTCTTC.

In this sample, this clonotype turned up many times. V is TRBV7-2 and J is TRBJ2-3; D not resolved. CDR3 length: 13 residues. CDR1 is SGHTA and CDR2 is FQGNSA in the germline V gene. Deletions cut 5 bases from V and 0 bases from J, with 6 bases between. CDR3 residues: CASSTQSTDTQYF. In nucleotides, the CDR3 is TGTGCCAGCAGCACCCAGAGCACAGATACGCAGTATTTT.

With regard to this clonotype: Without the conserved terminal phenylalanine or tryptophan, this CDR3 likely stems from a read error. The limits of the CDR3 on the DNA are not certain, so only TCRdb's listed CDR3 is given. The V gene is TRBV7-9, the J gene TRBJ2-5; whether TRBD1, the table's D call, matches the DNA was not checked. CDR1 is SEHNR and CDR2 is FQNEAQ in the germline V gene (reference sequence). The CDR3 is 11 amino acids in total, end residues counted. This chain's CDR3 is CASRTPGPQHI.

This clonotype was counted ten times or more. The chain carries TRBV7-2 and TRBJ2-3, with 7 nucleotides matching TRBD2. The CDR3 is 16 amino acids. Per the germline V gene, CDR1 is SGHTA and CDR2 is FQGNSA. J gave up 0 bases and V 3 bases, and 6 bases lay outside the gene matches. The CDR3 coding sequence is TGTGCCAGCAGCTTGGCGACTAGCCCTAGCACAGATACGCAGTATTTT. Translated, it gives CASSLATSPSTDTQYF.

This clonotype was detected ten times or more. The chain couples TRBV7-2 to TRBJ1-2; D is possibly TRBD1 (6 bases). Germline-derived CDR1 and CDR2 are SGHTA and FQGNSA. This CDR3 region has 15 residues. V was cut by 1 base and J by 6 bases, with 15 bases left in between. CDR3 nucleotide sequence: TGTGCCAGCAGCTTAGGATCGCCCACAGGGAATGGCTACACCTTC. Protein: CASSLGSPTGNGYTF.

This clonotype was counted only a few times. CDR3 DNA: TGTGCCAGCAGCCCTGGGGGGAACAGTCAGCCCCAGCATTTT. Translated: CASSPGGNSQPQHF. V and J are TRBV28 and TRBJ1-5, with D possibly matching TRBD1 (5 bases). From germline, CDR1 is MDHEN and CDR2 SYDVKM. This CDR3 has 14 residues. V was shortened by 6 bases and J by 6 bases, with 15 bases between the two germline ends.

The chain carries TRBV9 and TRBJ2-6; D unresolved. V was cut by 3 bases and J by 0 bases, with 7 bases left in between. The CDR3 loop spans 15 amino acids. CDR1 SGDLS and CDR2 YYNGEE come from the germline V gene. The CDR3 is CASSARYSGANVLTF. The CDR3 nucleotides are TGTGCCAGCAGCGCGAGGTACTCTGGGGCCAACGTCCTGACTTTC.

This clonotype was seen a handful of times. The rearrangement uses TRBV5-1 and TRBJ2-1, with TRBD2 matching 11 bases. Trimming at V came to 0 bases and at J to 0 bases, leaving 8 bases not matched to a gene. The CDR3 is 19 amino acids. The germline CDR1 and CDR2 sequences are SGHRS and YFSETQ. DNA for the CDR3: TGCGCCAGCAGCTTGGCAGGACTAGCGGGCCGCGTCTCCTACAATGAGCAGTTCTTC. Translating gives CASSLAGLAGRVSYNEQFF.

The J gene is TRBJ2-1, the V gene TRBV6-1; D tentatively fits TRBD1 or TRBD2 (5 bases each). The CDR3 extends over 13 amino acids. Germline V lookup: CDR1 MNHNS, CDR2 SASEGT. With 0 bases removed from V and 9 bases from J, the gap between germline ends came to 9 bases. The CDR3, as DNA: TGTGCCAGCAGTGAAGCGGGGGTCACTGAGCAGTTCTTC. It is translated as CASSEAGVTEQFF.

This clonotype has only a few counts. The chain couples TRBV4-1 to TRBJ2-5, with D uncertain. V lost 1 base, J lost 1 base, and 16 bases lay in between. This CDR3 is built from 17 residues. CDR1 is MGHRA, CDR2 YSYEKL, per germline. The CDR3 spells CASSQVTGRKIQETQYF. The CDR3 DNA follows: TGCGCCAGCAGCCAAGTAACGGGCAGGAAGATCCAAGAGACCCAGTACTTC.

The J gene is TRBJ2-3, the V gene TRBV19; D ambiguous. Trimming took 9 bases from V and 3 from J, leaving 7 bases between them. CDR3 length: 11 residues. Germline loops: CDR1 LNHDA, CDR2 SQIVND (reference sequence). The CDR3 region has the DNA TGTGCCAGCGCAACTACAGATACGCAGTATTTT. It encodes CASATTDTQYF.